Listed below are T cell receptor beta chains from one sample, sequenced in a study of blood T cell repertoires in COVID-19. Profiled with immunoSEQ multiplex PCR; TCRdb holds only in-frame clones, not every one. The sample has almost 80,000 clones; roughly 80% are singletons. Sequencing used peripheral blood. All receptors come from a woman in her seventies with acute or convalescent COVID-19. CDR3s include the opening cysteine and the closing phenylalanine or tryptophan. A D gene is named only where the DNA matches it firmly. Clone size is shown for a subset of rows, as once, few, many or a class of expanded clone.

v_gene,abundance,j_gene,d_gene,CDR3aa,CDR3nt
TRBV19,.,TRBJ1-2,.,CASSIVRSHGYTF,TGTGCCAGTAGTATAGTTCGAAGCCATGGCTACACCTTC
TRBV18,.,TRBJ2-1,TRBD2,CASSPLRGSGSYNEQFF,TGTGCCAGCTCACCCCTACGCGGTAGCGGGAGCTACAATGAGCAGTTCTTC
TRBV5-1,few,TRBJ1-2,TRBD1,CASSPQTGTGGYTF,TGCGCCAGCAGCCCCCAGACAGGGACGGGCGGCTACACCTTC
TRBV3-1/TRBV3-2,.,TRBJ2-5,TRBD2,CASSQVLAGGSETQYF,TGTGCCAGCAGCCAAGTCCTGGCGGGAGGGTCCGAGACCCAGTACTTC
TRBV7-8,.,TRBJ2-1,.,CASSLEWQGFDEQFF,TGTGCCAGCAGCTTAGAATGGCAGGGTTTCGATGAGCAGTTCTTC
TRBV3-1/TRBV3-2,once,TRBJ2-1,TRBD2,CASSDGPGLESVEQFF,TGTGCCAGCAGCGACGGTCCGGGACTAGAATCGGTTGAGCAGTTCTTC
TRBV5-1,.,TRBJ1-5,TRBD1,CASSPLPGQGGTQPQHF,TGCGCCAGCAGCCCGCTTCCGGGACAGGGGGGGACTCAGCCCCAGCATTTT
TRBV5-4,.,TRBJ1-2,TRBD1,CASTTGGSYGYTF,TGTGCCAGCACCACAGGGGGCAGCTATGGCTACACCTTC
TRBV7-9,once,TRBJ1-1,TRBD1,CASSFRTGWQNTEAFF,TGTGCCAGCAGCTTCCGGACAGGGTGGCAGAACACTGAAGCTTTCTTT
TRBV5-8,.,TRBJ1-5,.,CASSLSWGESQPQHF,TGTGCCAGCAGCTTGTCGTGGGGGGAGAGTCAGCCCCAGCATTTT
TRBV19,.,TRBJ2-1,TRBD2,CASSPWTSGRPSYNEQFF,TGTGCCAGTAGCCCCTGGACTAGCGGGAGACCATCCTACAATGAGCAGTTCTTC
TRBV2,.,TRBJ2-1,TRBD1,CASAQQGGPYNEQFF,TGTGCCAGCGCCCAACAGGGGGGCCCCTACAATGAGCAGTTCTTC
TRBV5-1,.,TRBJ1-1,.,CASSPLGGDPRSAEAFF,TGCGCCAGCAGCCCCTTGGGGGGGGACCCGAGGAGCGCTGAAGCTTTCTTT
TRBV5-4,.,TRBJ2-5,TRBD2,CASSLGGGSGETQYF,TGTGCCAGCAGCTTGGGGGGCGGGAGTGGGGAGACCCAGTACTTC
TRBV6-1,.,TRBJ2-2,TRBD2,CASSARGLAGSGELFF,TGTGCCAGCAGTGCCCGCGGCCTAGCGGGGAGCGGGGAGCTGTTTTTT
TRBV27,.,TRBJ1-5,.,CASSWSRGNQPQHF,TGTGCCAGCAGTTGGAGCAGGGGAAATCAGCCCCAGCATTTT
TRBV19,once,TRBJ1-5,.,CASNIRGGSNQPQHF,TGTGCCAGTAACATAAGGGGGGGTAGCAATCAGCCCCAGCATTTT
TRBV11-2,.,TRBJ2-1,.,CASSNRGTYEQFF,TGTGCCAGCAGCAACCGGGGGACGTATGAGCAGTTCTTC
TRBV4-1,.,TRBJ2-2,TRBD1,CASSQDWTGSNGELFF,TGCGCCAGCAGCCAAGATTGGACAGGGTCGAACGGGGAGCTGTTTTTT
TRBV3-1/TRBV3-2,.,TRBJ2-3,.,CASNQDQFTDTQYF,TGTGCCAGCAACCAAGATCAGTTCACAGATACGCAGTATTTT
TRBV5-4,.,TRBJ2-1,TRBD2,CASSLGLAGTVDEQFF,TGTGCCAGCAGCTTGGGTCTAGCGGGAACGGTAGATGAGCAGTTCTTC
TRBV2,.,TRBJ2-3,TRBD1,CASSLGQASQYF,TGTGCCAGCAGTCTCGGACAGGCGTCGCAGTATTTT
TRBV2,.,TRBJ1-6,TRBD1,CASSEVRGKGAPPSPLHF,TGTGCCAGCAGTGAAGTCCGGGGGAAGGGGGCTCCCCCTTCACCCCTCCACTTT
TRBV4-1,.,TRBJ1-5,.,CASSQGSTGRQPQHF,TGCGCCAGCAGCCAGGGGTCCACAGGGCGGCAGCCCCAGCATTTT
TRBV12-2,.,TRBJ1-5,.,CASRLVRLRTGGNQPQHF,TGTGCAAGTCGCTTAGTCCGGTTAAGAACAGGGGGTAATCAGCCCCAGCATTTT
TRBV3-1/TRBV3-2,.,TRBJ1-1,.,CASSQGGPNTEAFF,TGTGCCAGCAGCCAAGGGGGCCCGAACACTGAAGCTTTCTTT
TRBV12-3/TRBV12-4,.,TRBJ2-5,TRBD2,CASATSGQETQYF,TGTGCCAGCGCGACTAGCGGACAAGAGACCCAGTACTTC
TRBV11-3,.,TRBJ2-1,.,CASSYLSSGEQFF,TGTGCCAGCAGCTACCTATCATCTGGTGAGCAGTTCTTC
TRBV3-1/TRBV3-2,once,TRBJ2-1,.,CASSSQSYNEQFF,TGTGCCAGCAGCTCGCAGTCCTACAATGAGCAGTTCTTC
TRBV7-3,once,TRBJ2-3,.,CASSPTRAIGDTQYF,TGTGCCAGCAGCCCTACCAGGGCCATCGGAGATACGCAGTATTTT
TRBV20-1,.,TRBJ2-1,.,CSASSGGAYNEQFF,TGCAGTGCTAGTAGCGGAGGGGCCTACAATGAGCAGTTCTTC
TRBV3-1/TRBV3-2,.,TRBJ2-7,.,CASSQPRGAGLYF,TGTGCCAGCAGCCAACCCCGTGGGGCGGGACTGTACTTC
TRBV6-5,few,TRBJ1-1,.,CASSPRGPGEGEAFF,TGTGCCAGCAGTCCGCGGGGACCGGGAGAAGGTGAAGCTTTCTTT
TRBV27,once,TRBJ2-7,.,CASSLVTDSYEQYF,TGTGCCAGCAGTTTAGTGACAGATTCCTACGAGCAGTACTTC
TRBV5-1,few,TRBJ2-1,.,CASSFSGAYNEQFF,TGCGCCAGCAGCTTTTCAGGGGCCTACAATGAGCAGTTCTTC
TRBV6-5,.,TRBJ1-6,TRBD1,CASRTDRANNSPLHF,TGTGCCAGCAGGACGGACAGGGCGAATAATTCACCCCTCCACTTT
TRBV18,.,TRBJ2-1,TRBD1,CASSPSGTGGYNEQFF,TGTGCCAGCTCACCATCCGGGACAGGGGGATACAATGAGCAGTTCTTC
TRBV4-1,.,TRBJ2-7,.,CASSPRVAFYEQYF,TGCGCCAGCAGCCCTCGGGTAGCGTTCTACGAGCAGTACTTC
TRBV4-2,.,TRBJ1-4,.,CASSQAGQSNEKLFF,TGTGCCAGCAGCCAAGCTGGGCAGTCCAATGAAAAACTGTTTTTT
TRBV7-9,.,TRBJ1-4,.,CASSLGGANEKLFF,TGTGCCAGCAGTCTCGGAGGAGCTAATGAAAAACTGTTTTTT
TRBV7-9,.,TRBJ1-2,TRBD1,CASSLPRDRGLRSGYTF,TGTGCCAGCAGCTTACCTAGGGACAGGGGGCTCAGGAGTGGCTACACCTTC
TRBV19,.,TRBJ1-6,.,CASSIKSVNSPLHF,TGTGCCAGTAGTATTAAAAGCGTGAATTCACCCCTCCACTTT